This record looks at one T cell receptor beta chain sequence and its context. The source of the sample is a study of shared clonotypes between healthy human individuals. Assay used: immunoSEQ multiplex PCR; TCRdb lists only in-frame clones, some missing. The sample has approximately 2.4 million clones, approximately 94% seen once. Germline lookup yields CDR1 KGHSH and CDR2 LQKENI. This CDR3 has 15 amino acids. The source material was naive CD4+ T cells sorted from blood. Subset described: CD45RA+ positively selected. This chain connects TRBV18 to TRBJ2-5, with TRBD1 as a possible D gene (6 bases). The J call may be incorrect, as the DNA end agrees better with TRBJ2-7. The sequence was collected from a man aged 18 to 35 in good health. The CDR3 DNA reads as TGTGCCAGCTCACCGGCACCACAAGGGGGTTACGAGCAGTACTTC. Translated, it gives CASSPAPQGGYEQYF.